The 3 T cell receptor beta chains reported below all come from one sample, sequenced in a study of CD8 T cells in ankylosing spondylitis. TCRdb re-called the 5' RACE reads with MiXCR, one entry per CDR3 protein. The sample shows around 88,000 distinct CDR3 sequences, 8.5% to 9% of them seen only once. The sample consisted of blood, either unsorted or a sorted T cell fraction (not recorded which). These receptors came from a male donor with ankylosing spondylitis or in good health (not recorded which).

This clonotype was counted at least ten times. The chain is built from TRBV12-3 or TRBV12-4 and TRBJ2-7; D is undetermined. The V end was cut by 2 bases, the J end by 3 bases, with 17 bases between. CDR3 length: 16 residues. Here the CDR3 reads CASSLIAHRYLYEQYF. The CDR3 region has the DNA TGTGCCAGCAGTTTAATCGCGCACCGCTATCTCTACGAGCAGTACTTC.

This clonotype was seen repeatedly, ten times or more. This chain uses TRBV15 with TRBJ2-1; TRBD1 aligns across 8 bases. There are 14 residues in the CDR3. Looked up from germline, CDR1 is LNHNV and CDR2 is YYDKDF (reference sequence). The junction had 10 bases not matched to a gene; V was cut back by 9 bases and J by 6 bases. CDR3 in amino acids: CATSRGRGLNEQFF. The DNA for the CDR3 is TGTGCCACAAGCCGGGGCAGGGGGCTCAATGAGCAGTTCTTC.

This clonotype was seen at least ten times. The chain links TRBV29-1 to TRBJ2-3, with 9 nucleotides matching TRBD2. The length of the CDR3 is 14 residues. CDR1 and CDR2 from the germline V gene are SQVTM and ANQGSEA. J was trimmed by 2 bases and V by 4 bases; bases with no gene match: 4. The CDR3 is CSVGASGDTDTQYF. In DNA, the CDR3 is TGCAGCGTTGGGGCTAGCGGGGACACAGATACGCAGTATTTT.